The sequence of this TCR beta chain was determined in a study of T cell responses to AZD1222 COVID-19 vaccine (dated by TCRdb to about 2021). The study in broad terms: AZD1222 recipients with second doses at about 4 weeks or about 12 weeks were pooled, because spike-specific TCR depth and breadth did not differ between schedules. TCR sequencing covered 233 trial participants: about 210 given two doses of AZD1222 and about 26 given two doses of MenACWY control vaccine. Enrollment into the trials was organized by age into subgroups of 18-55, 56-69 and 70-plus years, and those subgroups contained roughly 140, 27 and 60 TCR-sequenced participants, respectively. What the work shows at the level of the full study, not this receptor alone: In the small 56-69-year group, the increase in depth fell short of significance, most likely because of low power. Conclusions about previously exposed vaccinees are limited, since just a handful of AZD1222 recipients were seropositive for SARS-CoV-2 at baseline. No day 14 peak-response samples were available, so repertoires were characterized only after the peak T cell response. Most participants were white British and females outnumbered males, and the authors suggested that clonal diversity may have been underestimated. The vaccine-associated CD4 TCRs covered the entire spike protein, and the dominant responses fell in regions 160-218 and 743-854. Reportedly, almost half of the unique spike-specific TCRs recognized epitopes lying outside the regions that are mutated in the B.1.351 and B.1.1.7 variants. After two AZD1222 doses, both the breadth and the depth of spike-specific TCRs were significantly higher than at day 0 and than in MenACWY recipients.

The time point label of this sample denotes: baseline before first vaccination. Samples from vaccinated people were obtained from the UK trials COV001 and COV002, which included a single-blind randomized controlled phase 2/3 trial of AZD1222 (ChAdOx1 nCoV-19) in healthy adults. For TCRbeta chain sequencing, PBMC samples were collected from trial participants at day 0 and at day 28 after the second dose. The CDR3 regions of human TCRbeta chains were analyzed by immunosequencing. As for how the authors treated the data: TCRs in the repertoires were compared against a reference library of SARS-CoV-2-specific TCRs that had been generated with the MIRA antigen-specificity platform. Breadth was defined as the fraction of unique TCRs that were SARS-CoV-2-associated. Depth was defined as the fraction of total T cells that were SARS-CoV-2-associated. Using the MIRA data, each spike-specific TCR was mapped to the spike region that the TCR reacts to and placed in a CD4 or CD8 class. Log10-transformed breadth and depth values were compared by one-way ANOVA with Sidak's multiple comparisons tests. What TCRdb holds here is the immuneACCESS table cut down to in-frame rearrangements. Part of the clones is not present; checked against another copy, under half of the missing clones reflect an unresolved V gene, and the others are unexplained. The D gene and trimming were derived from the DNA, and the V and J assignments and clone size from that table. For this sample there are more than 150,000 clones; 90% appear just once. The biggest ten clones account for about 1.7% of the sample.

About this clone: No antigen is known for it. Per-base quality was not reported, and no clone a single base away is much larger than it.

The CDR3 runs 12 amino acids, cysteine and phenylalanine included. The sequence is cut down to CDR3 DNA, 36 bases in frame from base 1. For CDR1 and CDR2, the germline V gene lists SGHAT and FQNNGV. Trimming takes 5 bases from V and 5 bases from J, and the germline ends sit 9 bases apart. Rearrangement joined TRBV11-2 to TRBJ2-5; the D gene is unclear. Sequences were derived from peripheral blood, sampled on day 0 of AZD1222 vaccination. The sequence came from an adult in good health. The CDR3 region has the sequence CASSHRLETQYF. The DNA is as follows: TGTGCCAGCAGCCACCGGTTGGAGACCCAGTACTTC. When the CDR3 is completed using the reference TRBV11-2 and TRBJ2-5 genes on either side, the full variable domain is EAGVAQSPRYKIIEKRQSVAFWCNPISGHATLYWYQQILGQGPKLLIQFQNNGVVDDSQLPKDRFSAERLKGVDSTLKIQPAKLEDSAVYLCASSHRLETQYFGPGTRLLVL.